Listed here are 12 T cell receptor beta chains from one sample, sequenced in a study of regulatory T cells in long-lasting Graves disease. The time point was: newly diagnosed GD, antithyroid drugs for less than 3 months. Making the TCR library involved RNA that had been extracted from PBMCs. Investigators prepared the TCR beta libraries by applying iRepertoire HTBI primers and Arm-PCR of CDR3 regions. One entry per CDR3 protein, called by TCRdb with MiXCR from the multiplex PCR reads. The table has approximately 460,000 distinct CDR3 sequences, over 15% seen once. The same sample was also studied in work on T cells in Graves' hyperthyroidism and ophthalmopathy.

The sample was peripheral blood mononuclear cells (PBMCs), taken at new diagnosis, from a patient treated with antithyroid drugs. These receptors all come from a woman aged 25-40 years with Graves disease.

The rearrangement uses TRBV27 and TRBJ2-3, with no clear D. This CDR3 comprises 15 residues. V dropped 2 bases and J dropped 0 bases, with 9 bases sitting between them. Germline assignment: CDR1 MNHEY and CDR2 SMNVEV (reference sequence). CDR3: CASSLMPPSTDTQYF. The CDR3 bases are TGTGCCAGCAGTTTAATGCCCCCGAGCACAGATACGCAGTATTTT.

Ten or more counts support this clonotype. J is TRBJ2-1 and V is TRBV3-1, with D unclear. V lost 0 bases to trimming and J lost 8 bases, with 11 bases between them. The CDR3 loop spans 14 amino acids. The germline V gene has CDR1 LGHDT and CDR2 YNNKEL (reference sequence). For the CDR3, the DNA is TGTGCCAGCAGCCAAGATCCGCGTATCGATGAGCAGTTCTTC. It encodes CASSQDPRIDEQFF.

Many counts were recorded for this clonotype. This sequence joins TRBV30 and TRBJ2-7; the D gene is possibly TRBD2 (5 bases). CDR3 length equals 13 residues. The V end lost 3 bases, the J end lost 2 bases, and 11 bases lay between the germline ends. The germline gives CDR1 GTSNPN, CDR2 SVGIG (reference sequence). The CDR3 DNA reads TGTGCCTGGAGGAGACGGGGTGCCTACGAGCAGTACTTC. It codes for CAWRRRGAYEQYF.

On this clonotype: This probably arose from a read error, given a far larger clone one base away. The CDR3 is CASTLRVDYNEQYF. The CDR3 bases are TGTGCCAGCACCCTTCGGGTTGACTACAATGAGCAGTACTTC. This chain links TRBV28 with TRBJ2-5, with D perhaps matching TRBD2 (5 bases). Germline CDR1 reads MDHEN; CDR2 reads SYDVKM. The CDR3 has 14 residues. Trimming took off 7 bases at V and 11 bases at J, with 23 bases between the two ends. Full variable domain (rest looked up from reference TRBV28 and TRBJ2-5): DVKVTQSSRYLVKRTGEKVFLECVQDMDHENMFWYRQDPGLGLRLIYFSYDVKMKEKGDIPEGYSVSREKKERFSLILESASTNQTSMYLCASTLRVDYNEQYFGPGTRLLVL.

This clonotype has a count of ten or more. This chain uses TRBV30 with TRBJ2-3; 12 bases line up with TRBD2. V gave up 2 bases and J gave up 1 base; unmatched junction bases: 1. This CDR3 comprises 15 residues. CDR1 GTSNPN and CDR2 SVGIG come from the germline V gene (reference sequence). CDR3 DNA sequence: TGTGCCTGGAGTAGGACTAGCGGGGGCACAGATACGCAGTATTTT. Its translation: CAWSRTSGGTDTQYF.

This clonotype has at least ten counts. This chain links TRBV28 with TRBJ2-7, with TRBD1 matching over 9 bases. Germline CDR1 and CDR2: MDHEN and SYDVKM. CDR3 size: 16 residues. V trimming: 6 bases; J trimming: 1 base; junction bases outside the gene matches: 10. CDR3 DNA: TGTGCCAGCAGCCCTCACCTCGGGACAGGGTCCTACGAGCAGTACTTC. The encoded protein is CASSPHLGTGSYEQYF.

This clonotype appeared many times. The chain has TRBV2 and TRBJ1-2, with 9 nucleotides matching TRBD1. Germline values: CDR1 SNHLY, CDR2 FYNNEI. J gave up 3 bases and V 3 bases, and 11 bases lay outside the gene matches. The CDR3 covers 17 residues. The CDR3 DNA sequence: TGTGCCAGCAGTGATGGGGACAGGGACGATCCCTACTATGGCTACACCTTC. This translates into CASSDGDRDDPYYGYTF.

This clonotype appeared a few times. The chain is built from TRBV6-1 and TRBJ2-7, with 7 bases identical to TRBD2. Germline loops: CDR1 MNHNS, CDR2 SASEGT. J was trimmed by 5 bases and V by 6 bases; bases with no gene match: 7. CDR3 length equals 13 residues. The CDR3 here is CASSLMGGNEQYF. The CDR3 DNA sequence: TGTGCCAGCAGCCTAATGGGGGGGAACGAGCAGTACTTC.

This clonotype was counted ten times or more. The rearrangement joins TRBV27 to TRBJ2-1; the match to TRBD1 covers 9 bases. In germline, CDR1 is MNHEY, CDR2 SMNVEV (reference sequence). The J segment lost 7 bases and the V segment lost 2 bases, leaving 12 bases of the junction unmatched. This CDR3 contains 17 residues. CDR3 protein: CASSLNRGRIELNEQFF. Here the CDR3 DNA reads TGTGCCAGCAGTTTAAACAGGGGGCGAATTGAGTTGAATGAGCAGTTCTTC.

This clonotype was observed a few times. The chain combines TRBV6-1 with TRBJ1-5, with no clear D. CDR1 is MNHNS, CDR2 SASEGT, per germline. V lost 2 bases, J lost 15 bases, and 14 bases lay in between. The CDR3 has 12 residues. CDR3 protein: CASSESSGSGHF. The CDR3 DNA reads TGTGCCAGCAGTGAAAGTTCGGGGTCTGGGCATTTT.

This clonotype was detected a few times. This chain connects TRBV9 to TRBJ2-7; possibly TRBD1 for D (6 bases). This CDR3 has 15 amino acids. The V end lost 1 base, the J end lost 6 bases, and 17 bases lay between the germline ends. In germline, CDR1 is SGDLS, CDR2 YYNGEE. The CDR3 DNA reads as TGTGCCAGCAGCGTAACAGGGCTCCGAGGTTCCGAGCAGTACTTC. Translated: CASSVTGLRGSEQYF.

The J gene is TRBJ1-1, the V gene TRBV25-1; D not resolved. The V gene lost 1 base and the J gene lost 1 base, with 10 bases spanning the gap. The V gene's germline CDR1 is MGHDK and CDR2 SYGVNS. This CDR3 has 15 residues. The CDR3 DNA follows: TGTGCCAGCAGTGAATTGGGGAACACGAACACTGAAGCTTTCTTT. Its protein product is CASSELGNTNTEAFF.